The sample holds many counts of the clone carrying this T cell receptor beta chain. Antigen: not known. This CDR3 has 15 residues. V shed 4 bases and J shed 1 base, with 14 bases lying between them. From germline, CDR1 is SEHNR and CDR2 FQNEAQ (reference sequence). TCRdb analysed the reads with MiXCR anew, one entry per CDR3 protein. The table shows about 920,000 distinct CDR3 sequences, with roughly 31% occurring only once. The entry originates in a study of T cell repertoires in cytomegalovirus infection. Turning to the study itself: Through public TCR beta signatures, both CMV infection and matching HLA type were indicated. Points from the study as a whole: CMV-specific TCR beta clonotypes restricted by HLA-C dominated the ex vivo response. Summed public TCR beta family frequency identified CMV carriers bearing the relevant HLA.

The chain has TRBV7-9 and TRBJ2-7; D is ambiguous. The source is a human donor in good health (CMV status not recorded). Some clones in this sample may be carry-over from other donors' samples. The sample was cultured CD8+ T cells from PBMCs, taken from culture after CMV antigen stimulation. The CDR3 coding sequence is TGTGCCAGCAGCTCAATTCGGACGGTTTCCTACGAGCAGTACTTC. This encodes CASSSIRTVSYEQYF.